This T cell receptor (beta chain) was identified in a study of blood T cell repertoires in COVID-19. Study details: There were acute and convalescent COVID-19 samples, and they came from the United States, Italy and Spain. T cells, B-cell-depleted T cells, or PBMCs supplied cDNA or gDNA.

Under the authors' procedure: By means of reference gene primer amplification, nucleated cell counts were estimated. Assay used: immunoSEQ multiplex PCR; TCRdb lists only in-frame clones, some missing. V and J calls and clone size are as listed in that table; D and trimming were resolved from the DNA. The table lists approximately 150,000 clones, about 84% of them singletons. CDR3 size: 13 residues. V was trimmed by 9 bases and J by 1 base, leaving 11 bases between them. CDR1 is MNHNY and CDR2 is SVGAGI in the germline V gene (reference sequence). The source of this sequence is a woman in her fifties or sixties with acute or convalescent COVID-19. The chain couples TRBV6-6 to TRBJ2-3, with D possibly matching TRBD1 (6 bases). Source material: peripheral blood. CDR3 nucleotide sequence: TGTGCCAGTGCAGGGGATGGCACAGATACGCAGTATTTT. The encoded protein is CASAGDGTDTQYF.